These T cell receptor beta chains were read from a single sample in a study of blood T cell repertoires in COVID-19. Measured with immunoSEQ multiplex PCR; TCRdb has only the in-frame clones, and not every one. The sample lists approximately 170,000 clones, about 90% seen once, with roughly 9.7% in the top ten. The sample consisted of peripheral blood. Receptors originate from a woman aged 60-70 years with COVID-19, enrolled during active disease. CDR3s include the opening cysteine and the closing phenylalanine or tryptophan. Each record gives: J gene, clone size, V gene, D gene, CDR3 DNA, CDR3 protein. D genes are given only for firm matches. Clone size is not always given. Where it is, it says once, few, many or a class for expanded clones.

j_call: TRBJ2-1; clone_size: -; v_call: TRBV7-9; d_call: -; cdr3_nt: TGTGCCAGCAGCTACGGAGGGCCGAATGAGCAGTTCTTC; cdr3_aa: CASSYGGPNEQFF
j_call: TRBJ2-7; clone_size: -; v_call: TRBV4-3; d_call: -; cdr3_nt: TGCGCCAGCAGCCAAGTAGCCGGAAACTACGAGCAGTACTTC; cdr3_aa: CASSQVAGNYEQYF
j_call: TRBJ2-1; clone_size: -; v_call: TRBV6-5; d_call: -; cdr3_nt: TGTGCCACCCTCGAATTGGGGCATGAGCAGTTCTTC; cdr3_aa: CATLELGHEQFF
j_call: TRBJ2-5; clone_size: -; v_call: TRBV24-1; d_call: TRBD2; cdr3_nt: TGTGCCACCAGTGCTCCCGTGGGGGGGGTCCGGAAAGAGACCCAGTACTTC; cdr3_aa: CATSAPVGGVRKETQYF
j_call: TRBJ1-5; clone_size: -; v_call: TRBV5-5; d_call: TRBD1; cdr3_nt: TGTGCCAGCAGACGCGTCGGGACAGGGCCAAGTCAGCCCCAGCATTTT; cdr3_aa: CASRRVGTGPSQPQHF
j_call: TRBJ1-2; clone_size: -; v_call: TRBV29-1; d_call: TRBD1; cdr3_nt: TGCAGCGTTTCCCGACAGGGCCACGGCTACACCTTC; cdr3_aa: CSVSRQGHGYTF
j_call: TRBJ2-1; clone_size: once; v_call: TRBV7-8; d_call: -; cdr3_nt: TGTGCCAGCAGCCCGACTAGTCACGAGCAGTTCTTC; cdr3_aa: CASSPTSHEQFF
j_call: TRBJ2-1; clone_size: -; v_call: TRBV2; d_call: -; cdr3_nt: TGTGCCAGCAGTGTCGGGACATCCCATGAGCAGTTCTTC; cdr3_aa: CASSVGTSHEQFF
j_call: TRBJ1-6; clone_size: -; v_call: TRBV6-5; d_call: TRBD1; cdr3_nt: TGTGCCAGCAGCGGGCTAAGACAGGGGAATTCACCCCTCCACTTT; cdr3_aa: CASSGLRQGNSPLHF
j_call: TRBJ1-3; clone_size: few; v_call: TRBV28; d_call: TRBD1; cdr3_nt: TGTGCCAGCCTGGGACAGTACACCATATATTTT; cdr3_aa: CASLGQYTIYF
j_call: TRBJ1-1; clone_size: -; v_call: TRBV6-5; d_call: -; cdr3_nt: TGTGCCAGCAGTTACAGGGGTCCCACTGAAGCTTTCTTT; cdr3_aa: CASSYRGPTEAFF
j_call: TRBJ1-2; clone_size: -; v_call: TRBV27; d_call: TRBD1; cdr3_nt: TGTGCCAGCAGTTTCTCGGGACAGGGGTCGGTAGTTTACACCTTC; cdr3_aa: CASSFSGQGSVVYTF
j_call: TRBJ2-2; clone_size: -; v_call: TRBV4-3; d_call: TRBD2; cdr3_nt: TGCGCCAGCAGCCAAGATCGTACTAGCGGGATGGAGCTGTTTTTT; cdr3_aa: CASSQDRTSGMELFF
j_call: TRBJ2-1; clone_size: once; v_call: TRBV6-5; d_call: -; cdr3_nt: TGTGCCAGCATCCTGAGGGGGTCCTACAATGAGCAGTTCTTC; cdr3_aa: CASILRGSYNEQFF
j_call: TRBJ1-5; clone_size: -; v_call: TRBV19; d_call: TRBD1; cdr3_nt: TGTGCCAGCAGACAGGGATGGCAGCCCCAGCATTTT; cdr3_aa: CASRQGWQPQHF
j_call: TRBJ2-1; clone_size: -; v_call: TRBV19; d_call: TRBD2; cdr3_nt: TGTGCCAGTAGTTCCCGGACTAGTCCAGTATCCTACAATGAGCAGTTCTTC; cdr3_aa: CASSSRTSPVSYNEQFF
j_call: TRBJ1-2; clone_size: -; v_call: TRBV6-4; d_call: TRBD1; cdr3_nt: TGTGCCAGCAGTGACATTTTAGTGACAGGGCCGGATGGCTACACCTTC; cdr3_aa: CASSDILVTGPDGYTF
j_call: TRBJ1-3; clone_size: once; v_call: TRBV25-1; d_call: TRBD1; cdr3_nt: TGTGCCAGCAGTGAAGGAGGCGTCAGGACAGGGGCTTTAAACACCATATATTTT; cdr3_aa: CASSEGGVRTGALNTIYF
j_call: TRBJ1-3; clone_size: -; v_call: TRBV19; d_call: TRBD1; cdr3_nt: TGTGCCAGTAGTAATACCGGGACAGGGGAATATTTT; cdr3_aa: CASSNTGTGEYF
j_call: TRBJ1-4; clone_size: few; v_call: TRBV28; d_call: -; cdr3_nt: TGTGCCAGCAGCCAGCGACTCACGGCAACTAATGAAAAACTGTTTTTT; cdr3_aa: CASSQRLTATNEKLFF
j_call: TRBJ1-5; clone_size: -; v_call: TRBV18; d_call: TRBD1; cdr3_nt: TGTGCCAGCTCACAGGGGACAGGGGAACAGCCCCAGCATTTT; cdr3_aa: CASSQGTGEQPQHF
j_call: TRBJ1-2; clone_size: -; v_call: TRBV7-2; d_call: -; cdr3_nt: TGTGCCAGCAGCTTAGGACCCCGCAGAGTTCGGGGGGGTGGCTACACCTTC; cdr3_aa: CASSLGPRRVRGGGYTF
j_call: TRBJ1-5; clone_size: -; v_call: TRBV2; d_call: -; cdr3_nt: TGTGCCAGCAGCCTGGACATTGTCAATCAGCCCCAGCATTTT; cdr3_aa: CASSLDIVNQPQHF
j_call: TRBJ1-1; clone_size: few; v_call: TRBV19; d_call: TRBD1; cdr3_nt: TGTGCCAGTACCCCCCGGGGGACAGGGGGCCCCGGGGACACTGAAGCTTTCTTT; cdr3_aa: CASTPRGTGGPGDTEAFF
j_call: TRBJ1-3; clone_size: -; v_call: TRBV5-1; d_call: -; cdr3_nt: TGCGCCAGCAGCTTGGGGCAGTTAAACTCTGGAAACACCATATATTTT; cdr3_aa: CASSLGQLNSGNTIYF
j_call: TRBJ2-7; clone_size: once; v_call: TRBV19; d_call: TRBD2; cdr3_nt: TGTGCCAGTAGTAGGACCCCTAGCGGTTCCTACGAGCAGTACTTC; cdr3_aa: CASSRTPSGSYEQYF
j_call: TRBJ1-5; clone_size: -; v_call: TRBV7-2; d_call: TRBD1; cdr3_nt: TGTGCCAGCAGCTACGGACAGGGTCGGATTGAGCCCCAGCATTTT; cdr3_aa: CASSYGQGRIEPQHF
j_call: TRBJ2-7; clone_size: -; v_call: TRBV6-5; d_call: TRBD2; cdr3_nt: TGTGCCAGCAGGACCACGGGACTAGCGGCCTACGAGCAGTACTTC; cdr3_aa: CASRTTGLAAYEQYF
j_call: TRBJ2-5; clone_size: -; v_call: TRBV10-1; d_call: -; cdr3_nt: TGCGCCAGCAGTGAGACCGGGTACCAAGAGACCCAGTACTTC; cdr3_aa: CASSETGYQETQYF
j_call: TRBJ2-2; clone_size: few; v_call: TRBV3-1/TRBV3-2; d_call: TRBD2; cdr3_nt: TGTGCCAGCAGCACCGCCCGGACTAGCGGGACCGGGGAGCTGTTTTTT; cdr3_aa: CASSTARTSGTGELFF
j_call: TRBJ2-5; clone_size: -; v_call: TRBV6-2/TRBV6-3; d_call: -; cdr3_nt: TGTGCCAGCAGTTTTGGCGGCCAAGAGACCCAGTACTTC; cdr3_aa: CASSFGGQETQYF
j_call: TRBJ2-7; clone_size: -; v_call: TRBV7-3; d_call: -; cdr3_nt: TGTGCCAGCACTTCCGACAGAAACAGCTCCTACGAGCAGTACTTC; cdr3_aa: CASTSDRNSSYEQYF
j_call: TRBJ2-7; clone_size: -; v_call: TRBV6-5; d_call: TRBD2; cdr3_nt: TGTGCCAGCAGGTCTAGCGGACGCTCCTACGAGCAGTACTTC; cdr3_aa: CASRSSGRSYEQYF
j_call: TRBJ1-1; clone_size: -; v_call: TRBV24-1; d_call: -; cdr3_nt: TGTGCCACCAGTGATCCAGGGTACACTGAAGCTTTCTTT; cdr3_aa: CATSDPGYTEAFF
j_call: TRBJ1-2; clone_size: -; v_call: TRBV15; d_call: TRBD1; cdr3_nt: TGTGCCACCAGCAGAGGGGGCGCGGACAGGGTGAGGTACTATGGCTACACCTTC; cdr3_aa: CATSRGGADRVRYYGYTF
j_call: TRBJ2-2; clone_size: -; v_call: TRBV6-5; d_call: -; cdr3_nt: TGTGCCAGCAGAGGGGTGGTCACCGGGGAGCTGTTTTTT; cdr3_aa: CASRGVVTGELFF
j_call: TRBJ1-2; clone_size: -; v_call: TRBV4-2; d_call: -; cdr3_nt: TGTGCCAGCAGCCCCCAGACGGGATCTAACTATGGCTACACCTTC; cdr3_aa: CASSPQTGSNYGYTF